This T cell receptor (beta chain) was recovered during a study of cytomegalovirus exposure and HLA in healthy donors. Whole-study findings and limits: A few V segments could not be told apart, such as TRBV6-2 and TRBV6-3, and were left out.

PCR amplification relied on 60 Vbeta primers (plus 13 Jbeta primers). This table comes from immunoSEQ multiplex PCR, and its TCRdb copy is limited to in-frame clones, with some not included. The data hold 90,000 to 150,000 clones, with roughly three quarters observed a single time. As concerns this clone: Its antigen is not known.

Germline V CDR1 and CDR2: SGDLS, YYNGEE. There are 13 residues in the CDR3. V lost 7 bases, J lost 5 bases, and 13 bases lay in between. The specimen sequenced was PBMCs. The clonotype originates from a woman aged 40-49 years in good health and CMV-seropositive. The chain employs TRBV9 and TRBJ1-5; D not resolved. The CDR3 here is CASGREGDQPQHF. DNA of the CDR3: TGTGCCAGCGGACGTGAGGGCGATCAGCCCCAGCATTTT.